The source of this T cell receptor (beta chain) is a study of OX40 agonist ivuxolimab in advanced cancers. At the level of the study: Patients were dosed intravenously with ivuxolimab at 0.01 to 10 mg/kg every 2 weeks. Those treated in dose escalation had hepatocellular carcinoma, melanoma, renal cell cancer or head and neck cancer. Previous treatment with anti-PD-1, anti-PD-L1 or anti-CTLA-4 therapy was allowed; 35% to 50% had received some.

General study findings and limits: At 0.1 to 3.0 mg/kg, CD4+ and CD8+ blood T cells expanded clonally by week 6.

Sequencing was performed with immunoSEQ multiplex PCR; in TCRdb, only in-frame clones are kept and a portion is missing. The sample lists around 66,000 clones, roughly 92% seen once, with around a sixth in the top ten. V lost 4 bases, J lost 4 bases, and 9 bases lay in between. Germline V CDR1 and CDR2: SGHDT, YYEEEE. CDR3 size: 13 residues. A remark on this clone: Antigen unknown.

The origin of this receptor is an adult with an advanced solid tumor such as melanoma, head and neck, liver or kidney cancer. This rearrangement joins TRBV5-6 to TRBJ1-5; D remains unclear. The source material was CD4+ or CD8+ T cells sorted from blood, sampled in a trial of the OX40 agonist ivuxolimab. The CDR3 reads CASSPSGNQPQHF. The CDR3 DNA reads as TGTGCCAGCAGCCCGTCGGGGAATCAGCCCCAGCATTTT.